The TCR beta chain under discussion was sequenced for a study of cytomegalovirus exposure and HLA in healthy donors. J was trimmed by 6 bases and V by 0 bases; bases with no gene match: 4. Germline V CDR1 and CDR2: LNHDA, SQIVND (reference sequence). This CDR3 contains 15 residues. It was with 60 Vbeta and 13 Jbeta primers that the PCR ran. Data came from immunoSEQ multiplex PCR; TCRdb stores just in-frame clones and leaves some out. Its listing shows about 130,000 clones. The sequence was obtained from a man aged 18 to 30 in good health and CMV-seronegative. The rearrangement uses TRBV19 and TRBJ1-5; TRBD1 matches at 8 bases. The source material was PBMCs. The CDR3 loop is CASSIDDRGSQPQHF. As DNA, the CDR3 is TGTGCCAGTAGTATAGATGACAGGGGTAGTCAGCCCCAGCATTTT.